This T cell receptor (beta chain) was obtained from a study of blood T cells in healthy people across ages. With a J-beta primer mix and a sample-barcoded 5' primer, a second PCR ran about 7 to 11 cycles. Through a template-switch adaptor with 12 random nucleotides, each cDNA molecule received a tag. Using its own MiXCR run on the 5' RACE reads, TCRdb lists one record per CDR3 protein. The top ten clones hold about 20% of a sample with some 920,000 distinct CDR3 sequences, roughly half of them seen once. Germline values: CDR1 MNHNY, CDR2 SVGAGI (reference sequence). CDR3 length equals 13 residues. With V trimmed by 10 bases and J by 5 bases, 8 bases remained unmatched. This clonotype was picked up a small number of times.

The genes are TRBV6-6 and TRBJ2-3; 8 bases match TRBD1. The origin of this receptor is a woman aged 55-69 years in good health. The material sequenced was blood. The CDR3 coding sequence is TGTGCCACCTCAGACAGGGGAATAGATACGCAGTATTTT. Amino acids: CATSDRGIDTQYF.